One sample yielded the 22 T cell receptor beta chains listed below, sequenced in a study of patients and donors after allogeneic stem cell transplantation. One entry per CDR3 protein results from TCRdb running MiXCR on the RT-PCR reads. Of roughly 960,000 distinct CDR3 sequences in the sample, approximately 19% were seen once. The sample consisted of blood, either unsorted or a sorted T cell fraction (not recorded which). Every receptor here comes from a human donor who was either an allogeneic HSCT recipient or a stem cell or donor lymphocyte infusion donor (not recorded which). It is not recorded whose cells these are; they may come from a transplant donor.

This clonotype was counted between two and nine times. V is TRBV11-2 and J is TRBJ2-5; the match to TRBD2 covers 8 bases. The germline V gene encodes CDR1 SGHAT and CDR2 FQNNGV. After removal of 4 bases from V and 4 bases from J, the junction contained 11 bases not matched to a gene. This CDR3 contains 16 residues. Here the CDR3 reads CASSSTGTSDRETQYF. The CDR3 region has the DNA TGTGCCAGCAGCTCCACCGGGACTAGTGATCGAGAGACCCAGTACTTC. Filled out from reference TRBV11-2 and TRBJ2-5, the complete variable domain reads EAGVAQSPRYKIIEKRQSVAFWCNPISGHATLYWYQQILGQGPKLLIQFQNNGVVDDSQLPKDRFSAERLKGVDSTLKIQPAKLEDSAVYLCASSSTGTSDRETQYFGPGTRLLVL.

This clonotype was counted a few times. The DNA of the CDR3 is TGTGCCAGCAGCCAATGGGATGGGTTAGCTAGCACAGATACGCAGTATTTT. The encoded protein is CASSQWDGLASTDTQYF. The chain carries TRBV4-2 and TRBJ2-3; D gene unclear. The length of the CDR3 is 17 residues. In germline, CDR1 is LGHNA, CDR2 YNFKEQ. The V end was cut by 2 bases, the J end by 0 bases, with 15 bases between.

The chain joins TRBV5-1 to TRBJ2-2; perhaps TRBD1 as D (5 bases). The CDR3 runs 14 residues. V was cut by 4 bases and J by 6 bases, with 13 bases left in between. CDR1 and CDR2 from the germline V gene are SGHRS and YFSETQ. CDR3 nucleotides: TGCGCCAGCAGCCCCCTCAGGGAATCCGGGGAGCTGTTTTTT. This codes for CASSPLRESGELFF.

The V gene is TRBV20-1, the J gene TRBJ1-5, with 8 bases identical to TRBD1. Per the germline V gene, CDR1 is DFQATT and CDR2 is SNEGSKA (reference sequence). The CDR3 consists of 14 residues. Trimming took 6 bases from V and 7 from J; bases not matched to a gene: 11. CDR3 DNA: TGCAGTGCATGTGCGGACAGGGCTCTACAGCCCCAGCATTTT. Translating gives CSACADRALQPQHF.

The V call is TRBV3-1, the J call TRBJ2-1, with TRBD2 matching 10 bases. This CDR3 has 17 amino acids. V was clipped by 4 bases and J by 4 bases; unmatched bases: 10. CDR1 and CDR2 from the germline V gene are LGHDT and YNNKEL (reference sequence). CDR3 residues: CASSLALTSGAYNEQFF. CDR3 DNA: TGTGCCAGCAGCCTTGCCCTAACTAGCGGGGCTTACAATGAGCAGTTCTTC.

In its sample, this clonotype was seen a few times. The chain links TRBV15 to TRBJ2-3, with D possibly being TRBD2 (5 bases). Per germline, CDR1 LNHNV and CDR2 YYDKDF (reference sequence). The germline V and J ends were trimmed by 0 bases and 8 bases, with 15 bases remaining between them. The CDR3 is made up of 15 amino acids. The CDR3, as DNA: TGTGCCACCAGCAGAGAGGACGGGGTGTTGGGTACGCAGTATTTT. This encodes CATSREDGVLGTQYF.

The CDR3 bases are TGTGCCAGCAACCCCCCGCTTAGAGGGGAAGAGCAGTACTTC. Amino acids: CASNPPLRGEEQYF. The chain has TRBV7-9 and TRBJ2-7, with D possibly being TRBD1 or TRBD2 (5 bases each). Germline V CDR1 and CDR2: SEHNR, FQNEAQ (reference sequence). Trimming cost V 7 bases and J 7 bases, with 20 bases left between them. The CDR3 is made up of 14 amino acids.

This clonotype was counted a few times. The chain recombines TRBV5-1 with TRBJ2-1, with 10 bases identical to TRBD1. J lost 4 bases, V lost 4 bases, and 8 bases had no gene match. The V gene's germline CDR1 is SGHRS and CDR2 YFSETQ. The CDR3 consists of 16 residues. DNA of the CDR3: TGCGCCAGCAGCATACTCGGGACAGGGGTTTACAATGAGCAGTTCTTC. The encoded protein is CASSILGTGVYNEQFF.

This chain links TRBV29-1 with TRBJ1-1; D call uncertain. There are 13 residues in the CDR3. Between the trimmed V and J ends, which lost 6 bases and 1 base, there was a span of 12 bases. In germline, CDR1 is SQVTM, CDR2 ANQGSEA. CDR3 sequence reads: CSVAYSTNTEAFF. The CDR3 nucleotides are TGCAGCGTCGCGTACTCAACGAACACTGAAGCTTTCTTT.

The CDR3 bases are TGTGCCAGCAGCGTAGTTCCAGGAACTAACTATGGCTACACCTTC. Its protein product is CASSVVPGTNYGYTF. The V and J genes are TRBV9 and TRBJ1-2; D is ambiguous. Per germline, CDR1 SGDLS and CDR2 YYNGEE. The V and J ends lost 0 bases and 0 bases respectively, with 9 bases between them. The CDR3 runs to 15 residues. Full variable domain (missing parts from reference TRBV9 and TRBJ1-2): DSGVTQTPKHLITATGQRVTLRCSPRSGDLSVYWYQQSLDQGLQFLIQYYNGEERAKGNILERFSAQQFPDLHSELNLSSLELGDSALYFCASSVVPGTNYGYTFGSGTRLTVV.

The gene calls are TRBV18 and TRBJ2-6, with 9 bases fitting TRBD2. This CDR3 has 18 amino acids. From germline, CDR1 is KGHSH and CDR2 LQKENI. V lost 2 bases and J lost 2; bases outside the gene matches: 7. The chain's CDR3 is CASSPKALAGTGANVLTF. The CDR3 nucleotides read TGTGCCAGCTCACCAAAGGCCCTAGCGGGAACTGGGGCCAACGTCCTGACTTTC. Based on the CDR3 plus reference TRBV18 and TRBJ2-6, the full variable domain is NAGVMQNPRHLVRRRGQEARLRCSPMKGHSHVYWYRQLPEEGLKFMVYLQKENIIDESGMPKERFSAEFPKEGPSILRIQQVVRGDSAAYFCASSPKALAGTGANVLTFGAGSRLTVL.

The chain links TRBV3-1 to TRBJ2-2; no firm D call. The germline V gene encodes CDR1 LGHDT and CDR2 YNNKEL (reference sequence). The CDR3 length is 15 residues. Trimming removed 3 bases at V and 0 bases at J, with 8 bases between. This CDR3 reads CASSQTPSNTGELFF. The CDR3 nucleotides are TGTGCCAGCAGCCAGACACCTTCGAACACCGGGGAGCTGTTTTTT.

This clonotype was counted ten times or more. The chain joins TRBV2 to TRBJ2-2, with D unresolved. Per the germline V gene, CDR1 is SNHLY and CDR2 is FYNNEI. V lost 6 bases and J lost 2, with 13 bases in between. There are 15 residues in the CDR3. The CDR3 loop reads CASSAVPLNTGELFF. Written as DNA, the CDR3 is TGTGCCAGCAGCGCAGTCCCCCTTAACACCGGGGAGCTGTTTTTT.

This clonotype has ten or more counts. The chain links TRBV4-1 to TRBJ2-3; D is possibly TRBD1 (6 bases). The CDR3 length is 15 residues. The ends were cut back, 0 bases at V and 1 base at J, with 8 bases in the middle. Germline CDR1 is MGHRA and CDR2 is YSYEKL. CDR3 DNA sequence: TGCGCCAGCAGCCAAGAACCAGGGGGCACAGATACGCAGTATTTT. Residues: CASSQEPGGTDTQYF.

In its sample, this clonotype was seen a few times. The chain is built from TRBV5-1 and TRBJ1-4; a weak D match, TRBD1 (5 bases). The CDR3 runs 14 residues. V was cut by 5 bases and J by 7 bases, with 15 bases left in between. Germline CDR1 reads SGHRS; CDR2 reads YFSETQ. CDR3 coding DNA: TGCGCCAGCAGGGTGGGGGTCGAGGCTGAAAAACTGTTTTTT. Amino acids: CASRVGVEAEKLFF.

A few counts support this clonotype. V gene TRBV10-3 combines with J gene TRBJ1-2; D is ambiguous. The CDR3 consists of 13 residues. With 3 bases removed from V and 7 bases from J, the gap between germline ends came to 12 bases. The germline V gene encodes CDR1 ENHRY and CDR2 SYGVKD. The CDR3 nucleotides read TGTGCCATCAGTGACCTGCGCGAGGGTGGCTACACCTTC. As protein: CAISDLREGGYTF.

This clonotype was recorded at least ten times. The chain recombines TRBV29-1 with TRBJ2-3; 7 nucleotides match TRBD1. This CDR3 has 14 residues. V dropped 8 bases and J dropped 4; count of bases not matched to a gene: 12. Germline V gives CDR1 SQVTM, CDR2 ANQGSEA. CDR3 bases: TGCAGCTCCCTGAAGACAGGGCGCGCAGATACGCAGTATTTT. Amino acids: CSSLKTGRADTQYF.

This clonotype was seen a few times. This chain joins TRBV7-9 and TRBJ2-1; 13 bases match TRBD2. V shed 3 bases, J shed 4 bases, and the junction held 6 bases outside the gene matches. The CDR3 has 17 residues. Germline V gives CDR1 SEHNR, CDR2 FQNEAQ (reference sequence). The CDR3 bases are TGTGCCAGCAGCTTCCCTCGGACTAGCGGGGGTTACAATGAGCAGTTCTTC. Protein product: CASSFPRTSGGYNEQFF.

This sequence joins TRBV6-1 and TRBJ1-1; D unclear. The CDR3 has 13 residues. Per the germline V gene, CDR1 is MNHNS and CDR2 is SASEGT. Trimming took 4 bases from V and 7 from J, leaving 13 bases between them. As DNA, the CDR3 is TGTGCCAGCAGTGTAGGTGGAAAGGTTGAAGCTTTCTTT. Protein sequence: CASSVGGKVEAFF.

V is TRBV7-9 and J is TRBJ2-5, with unresolved D. This CDR3 region has 14 residues. The V gene lost 2 bases and the J gene lost 4 bases, with 11 bases spanning the gap. Germline values: CDR1 SEHNR, CDR2 FQNEAQ (reference sequence). The CDR3 bases are TGTGCCAGCAGCTTAATGTCTTCTCCAGAGACCCAGTACTTC. This codes for CASSLMSSPETQYF. Together with reference TRBV7-9 and TRBJ2-5, the CDR3 gives the full variable domain: DTGVSQNPRHKITKRGQNVTFRCDPISEHNRLYWYRQTLGQGPEFLTYFQNEAQLEKSRLLSDRFSAERPKGSFSTLEIQRTEQGDSAMYLCASSLMSSPETQYFGPGTRLLVL.

The CDR3 here is CASSSNPNTEAFF. The CDR3 coding sequence is TGTGCCAGCAGTTCCAACCCGAACACTGAAGCTTTCTTT. The chain has TRBV28 and TRBJ1-1; D remains ambiguous. Trimming took off 4 bases at V and 1 base at J, with 7 bases between the two ends. This CDR3 has 13 residues. In germline, CDR1 is MDHEN, CDR2 SYDVKM.

This clonotype showed up many times. The V call is TRBV5-6, the J call TRBJ2-3; D uncertain. Per the germline V gene, CDR1 is SGHDT and CDR2 is YYEEEE. This CDR3 is 14 amino acids long. Between the trimmed V and J ends, which lost 4 bases and 1 base, there was a span of 10 bases. CDR3 sequence: CASSPGPGTDTQYF. The CDR3 region has the DNA TGTGCCAGCAGCCCCGGACCAGGCACAGATACGCAGTATTTT.